This TCR beta chain was captured in a study of blood T cell repertoires in COVID-19. The wider study: From T cells, B-cell-depleted T cells, or PBMCs came the material, which was cDNA or gDNA.

All enrollees were roughly 18 to 100 years old and from fewer than 25 US areas. Allocation to cohorts depended on clinical history reported by the participants. Recovery meant two consecutive negative NP/OP PCR tests, professional clearance, or resolved symptoms. CDR1 and CDR2 from the germline V gene are SGHTA and FQGNSA. The CDR3 length is 15 residues. V lost 4 bases and J lost 6; bases outside the gene matches: 7. TCRdb's table, derived via immunoSEQ multiplex PCR, lists solely in-frame clones and lacks some. The top ten clones hold less than 2.5% of a sample with over 200,000 clones, 80% to 90% of them seen once.

The origin of this receptor is a woman aged 50 to 60 who had recovered from COVID-19. The sample taken for sequencing was PBMCs or T cells enriched from blood (not recorded which). This rearrangement joins TRBV7-2 to TRBJ2-1, with 9 bases that match TRBD2. CDR3 nucleotide sequence: TGTGCCAGCAGCTACCGTAGCGGGGGATCCAATGAGCAGTTCTTC. Protein: CASSYRSGGSNEQFF. Drawing the rest from reference TRBV7-2 and TRBJ2-1, the complete variable domain is GAGVSQSPSNKVTEKGKDVELRCDPISGHTALYWYRQSLGQGLEFLIYFQGNSAPDKSGLPSDRFSAERTGGSVSTLTIQRTQQEDSAVYLCASSYRSGGSNEQFFGPGTRLTVL.